The 20 T cell receptor beta chains presented below share a single source sample, sequenced in a study of T cells in Graves' hyperthyroidism and ophthalmopathy. From RNA transcripts, TCR beta CDR3 regions were amplified. TCR CDR3 underwent first-round RT-PCR with the HTBI primer set. TCRdb itself ran the multiplex PCR reads through MiXCR, one entry per CDR3 protein. The sample records a few hundred thousand distinct CDR3 sequences, less than 15% being singletons. The sequenced sample consisted of blood. These TCRs come from a woman between 35 and 50 years old with Graves' hyperthyroidism that later progressed to Graves' ophthalmopathy.

This clonotype was picked up many times. The chain carries TRBV5-8 and TRBJ2-3; 9 nucleotides line up with TRBD1. The CDR3 loop spans 16 amino acids. Germline CDR1 is SGHTS and CDR2 is YDEGEE. V trimming: 6 bases; J trimming: 6 bases; junction bases outside the gene matches: 14. The CDR3 is CASTTEWGTGSDTQYF. CDR3 DNA sequence: TGTGCCAGCACTACAGAGTGGGGGACAGGGAGCGATACGCAGTATTTT.

This clonotype was recorded many times. The chain recombines TRBV27 with TRBJ2-3, with 10 bases that match TRBD2. CDR1 and CDR2 from the germline V gene are MNHEY and SMNVEV (reference sequence). V shed 5 bases and J 2 bases; nucleotides not matched to a gene: 13. The CDR3 is 18 amino acids. The DNA of the CDR3 is TGTGCCAGCAGTCGTAAACCGGCTAGCGGGAGCTTCACAGATACGCAGTATTTT. Its protein is CASSRKPASGSFTDTQYF.

About this clonotype: This may be a read error: a much more frequent sequence differs by one nucleotide. This rearrangement joins TRBV2 to TRBJ2-6, with TRBD1 matching over 8 bases. CDR3 length: 16 residues. Looked up from germline, CDR1 is SNHLY and CDR2 is FYNNEI. The CDR3: CAGRRAQGAGANVLTF. The CDR3 nucleotides read TGTGCCGGCAGAAGGGCCCAGGGGGCCGGGGCCAACGTCCTGACTTTC.

This clonotype was detected many times. The rearrangement uses TRBV4-1 and TRBJ1-1; weak D call: TRBD1 (6 bases). Trimming took off 4 bases at V and 7 bases at J, with 13 bases between the two ends. Per the germline V gene, CDR1 is MGHRA and CDR2 is YSYEKL. This CDR3 region has 13 residues. The CDR3 loop is CASSRPGADEAFF. CDR3 DNA: TGCGCCAGCAGCCGCCCAGGGGCAGATGAAGCTTTCTTT.

This clonotype was seen only a few times. The CDR3 spells CASSYSVRTRVEKLFF. The CDR3 region has the DNA TGTGCCAGCAGTTACTCGGTCAGGACACGGGTTGAAAAACTGTTTTTT. The rearrangement joins TRBV6-5 to TRBJ1-4, with a weak D call TRBD1 (5 bases). Trimming cost V 0 bases and J 7 bases, with 15 bases left between them. The CDR3 runs to 16 residues. CDR1 is MNHEY, CDR2 SVGAGI, per germline.

The chain links TRBV20-1 to TRBJ2-7; weak D call: TRBD2 (6 bases). The CDR3 is made up of 14 amino acids. The V end lost 6 bases, the J end lost 3 bases, and 18 bases lay between the germline ends. Germline assignment: CDR1 DFQATT and CDR2 SNEGSKA (reference sequence). The CDR3 DNA sequence: TGCAGTGCACCATCAGGAGGGAGAGGCTACGAGCAGTACTTC. It specifies CSAPSGGRGYEQYF.

The rearrangement uses TRBV30 and TRBJ2-2; D might be TRBD2 (6 bases). The germline V and J ends were trimmed by 4 bases and 7 bases, with 16 bases remaining between them. The CDR3 has 14 amino acids. Germline V gene lookup returns CDR1 GTSNPN and CDR2 SVGIG (reference sequence). The chain's CDR3 is CAWKGLGDFGELFF. Here the CDR3 DNA reads TGTGCCTGGAAGGGATTGGGGGACTTCGGGGAGCTGTTTTTT.

This clonotype was detected ten times or more. The V gene is TRBV7-9, the J gene TRBJ1-1; D gene ambiguous. The germline gives CDR1 SEHNR, CDR2 FQNEAQ (reference sequence). V shed 3 bases and J shed 6 bases, with 14 bases lying between them. The CDR3 loop spans 14 amino acids. CDR3 DNA sequence: TGTGCCAGCAGCTTCGAGGAGAGGAGGGCTGAAGCTTTCTTT. Protein: CASSFEERRAEAFF. The entire variable domain, with the rest obtained from reference TRBV7-9 and TRBJ1-1, is as follows: DTGVSQNPRHKITKRGQNVTFRCDPISEHNRLYWYRQTLGQGPEFLTYFQNEAQLEKSRLLSDRFSAERPKGSFSTLEIQRTEQGDSAMYLCASSFEERRAEAFFGQGTRLTVV.

The table lists this clonotype with many counts. The chain employs TRBV7-2 and TRBJ2-7; D is perhaps TRBD1 (7 bases). The V and J ends lost 5 bases and 4 bases respectively, with 18 bases between them. This CDR3 has 15 residues. The germline CDR1 and CDR2 sequences are SGHTA and FQGNSA. The CDR3 DNA reads TGTGCCAGCAGCCAAGGAGGGACAGCGAATTACGAGCAGTACTTC. The encoded protein is CASSQGGTANYEQYF.

Worth noting for this clonotype: With a much larger clone just one base away, this may be a read error. CDR3 bases: TGTGCCAGCAGGGAATCCTACGAGCAGTACTTC. This encodes CASRESYEQYF. The V and J genes are TRBV6-1 and TRBJ2-7; no definite D call. CDR1 is MNHNS, CDR2 SASEGT, per germline. The CDR3 is 11 residues long. Trimming took off 6 bases at V and 1 base at J, with 4 bases between the two ends.

This clonotype was picked up a small number of times. The chain carries TRBV19 and TRBJ2-4; a possible D gene is TRBD1 (6 bases). The CDR3 runs to 15 residues. Germline V gene lookup returns CDR1 LNHDA and CDR2 SQIVND (reference sequence). The germline V and J ends were trimmed by 1 base and 3 bases, with 10 bases remaining between them. The CDR3 loop is CASSIGQERKNIQYF. The CDR3 nucleotides are TGTGCCAGTAGTATAGGACAGGAGCGCAAAAACATTCAGTACTTC.

This clonotype came up many times. V gene TRBV11-2 combines with J gene TRBJ1-1; 11 bases map to TRBD1. This CDR3 region has 16 residues. Germline lookup yields CDR1 SGHAT and CDR2 FQNNGV. The ends lost 1 base at V and 2 bases at J; junction bases unmatched: 3. The CDR3 bases are TGTGCCAGCAGCTTAGGGACAGGGGGCTATAACACTGAAGCTTTCTTT. Translating gives CASSLGTGGYNTEAFF.

This clonotype came up many times. V is TRBV28 and J is TRBJ2-7, with D perhaps TRBD1 (5 bases). The CDR3 loop spans 13 amino acids. V lost 3 bases to trimming and J lost 1 base, with 7 bases between them. Germline V gene sequence: CDR1 MDHEN, CDR2 SYDVKM. CDR3 residues: CASSFAGSYEQYF. CDR3 bases: TGTGCCAGCAGTTTTGCAGGGTCCTACGAGCAGTACTTC.

At least ten counts were recorded for this clonotype. The chain links TRBV4-1 to TRBJ2-7, with TRBD2 identical over 10 bases. The germline CDR1 and CDR2 sequences are MGHRA and YSYEKL. With V trimmed by 4 bases and J by 2 bases, 5 bases remained unmatched. This CDR3 has 15 residues. CDR3 nucleotides: TGCGCCAGCAGCCGCGGACTAGCGGTGACCTACGAGCAGTACTTC. This sequence encodes CASSRGLAVTYEQYF.

A single count supports this clonotype. This chain joins TRBV4-2 and TRBJ2-1; D not certain. The CDR3 is made up of 16 amino acids. CDR1 and CDR2 from the germline V gene are LGHNA and YNFKEQ. The V gene lost 0 bases and the J gene lost 1 base, with 10 bases spanning the gap. In nucleotides, the CDR3 is TGTGCCAGCAGCCAAGATGGGCAGGTGTCCTACAATGAGCAGTTCTTC. As protein: CASSQDGQVSYNEQFF.

This clonotype appeared many times. The chain couples TRBV28 to TRBJ2-7, with TRBD1 identical over 8 bases. V lost 6 bases and J lost 1; bases outside the gene matches: 11. This CDR3 is 16 amino acids long. Germline lookup yields CDR1 MDHEN and CDR2 SYDVKM. The DNA of the CDR3 is TGTGCCAGCAGGCCAGGGACAGGCGTTGCATCCTACGAGCAGTACTTC. As protein: CASRPGTGVASYEQYF.

This clonotype was detected many times. V is TRBV7-6 and J is TRBJ2-7; D is perhaps TRBD2 (5 bases). Looked up from germline, CDR1 is SGHVS and CDR2 is FNYEAQ. Trimming took off 1 base at V and 5 bases at J, with 12 bases between the two ends. CDR3 length equals 14 residues. As DNA, the CDR3 is TGTGCCAGCAGCTTAGGTCCGGGAACAAACGAGCAGTACTTC. Translating it yields CASSLGPGTNEQYF.

In this sample, this clonotype turned up many times. The CDR3 DNA reads as TGTGCCAGCAGTCCCGATAGCGGGAGATACAATGAGCAGTTCTTC. Its translation is CASSPDSGRYNEQFF. The chain is built from TRBV6-1 and TRBJ2-1; 9 bases map to TRBD2. The CDR3 contains 15 residues. CDR1 MNHNS and CDR2 SASEGT come from the germline V gene. Unmatched junction bases numbered 6, after V lost 5 bases and J lost 4 bases.

A single count supports this clonotype. The CDR3 is CASSLGTLFGELFF. CDR3 DNA: TGTGCCAGCAGCTTAGGGACACTCTTCGGGGAGCTGTTTTTT. The chain has TRBV7-2 and TRBJ2-2, with TRBD1 as a possible D gene (5 bases). With 1 base removed from V and 7 bases from J, the gap between germline ends came to 10 bases. The germline gives CDR1 SGHTA, CDR2 FQGNSA. The CDR3 runs 14 residues.

This clonotype was seen repeatedly, ten times or more. The chain links TRBV20-1 to TRBJ1-1; D ambiguous. The germline gives CDR1 DFQATT, CDR2 SNEGSKA (reference sequence). This CDR3 contains 14 residues. The V gene lost 1 base and the J gene lost 0 bases, with 9 bases spanning the gap. The chain's CDR3 is CSARGSYMNTEAFF. The CDR3 DNA reads TGCAGTGCTAGAGGCAGCTACATGAACACTGAAGCTTTCTTT.